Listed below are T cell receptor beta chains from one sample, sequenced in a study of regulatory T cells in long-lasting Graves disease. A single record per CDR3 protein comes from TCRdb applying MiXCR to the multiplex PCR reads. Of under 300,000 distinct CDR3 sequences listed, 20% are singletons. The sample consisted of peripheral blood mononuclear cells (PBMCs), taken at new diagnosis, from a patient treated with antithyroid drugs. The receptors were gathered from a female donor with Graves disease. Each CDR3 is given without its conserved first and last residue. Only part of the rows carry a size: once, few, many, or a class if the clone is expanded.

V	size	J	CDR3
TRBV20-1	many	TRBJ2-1	SARDQRGWAEQF
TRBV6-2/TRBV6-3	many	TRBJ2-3	ASSYGGESSTDTQY
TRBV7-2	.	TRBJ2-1	ASSLGEGTVPF
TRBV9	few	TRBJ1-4	ASSVGHRYNEKLF
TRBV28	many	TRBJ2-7	ASSLLGRGEQY
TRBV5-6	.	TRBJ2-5	ASSWGQGLQETQY
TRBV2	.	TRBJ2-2	ASVYPAGELF
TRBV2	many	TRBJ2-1	ASSVFNEQF
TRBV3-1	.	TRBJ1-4	ASSQEGRKLF
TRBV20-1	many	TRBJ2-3	SARGENTDTQY
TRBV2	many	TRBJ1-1	ASSPDSLNTEAF
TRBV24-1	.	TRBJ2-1	ATSGSYNEQF
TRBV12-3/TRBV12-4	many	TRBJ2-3	ASSPSGGAGDTQY
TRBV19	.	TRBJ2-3	ASSSDRDRGVSTATDTQY
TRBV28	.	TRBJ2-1	ASSLITSGGPSYNEQF
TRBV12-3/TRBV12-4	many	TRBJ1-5	ASSSLTGGEAQH
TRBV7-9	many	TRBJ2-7	ASSLADGGPSRIYEQY
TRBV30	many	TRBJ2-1	AWSVRVENEQF
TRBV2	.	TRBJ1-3	ASSAGTGGNTIY
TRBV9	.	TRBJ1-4	ASSPWAGEKLF
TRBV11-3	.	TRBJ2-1	ASSFLAGNNEQF
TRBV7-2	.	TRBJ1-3	ASSLDRGNTIY
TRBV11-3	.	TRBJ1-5	ASIVTGTNQPQH
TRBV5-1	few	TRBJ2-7	ASSLSLAGAYEQY
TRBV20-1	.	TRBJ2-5	SAGLAGAPQY
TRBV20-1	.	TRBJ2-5	SAAPGQAIAGGPLETQY
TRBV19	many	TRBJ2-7	ASSIGRPGDYEQY